The T cell receptor (beta chain) described here comes from a study of beta chain features in type 1 diabetes. Sorted populations all had greater than 95% purity. With respect to this clone: Antigen specificity is unknown.

General observations from the study: Cells with high TCR expression could be over-represented when cDNA is sequenced.

Expressed TCRB transcripts were sequenced because the entire RNA isolate underwent reverse transcription. Repertoires were generated with immunoSEQ multiplex PCR, while TCRdb's copy carries only in-frame clones and drops some. Seen here are about 350,000 clones, 15% to 20% observed once, and the top ten hold 0.035% to 0.05%. This CDR3 has 13 residues. J lost 4 bases, V lost 8 bases, and 6 bases had no gene match. Germline loops: CDR1 MNHNY, CDR2 SVGAGI (reference sequence). Sequenced material: naive CD4+ T cells from blood. This receptor was taken from a young woman in good health. The V gene is TRBV6-6, the J gene TRBJ1-2, with TRBD1 matching over 8 bases. The CDR3 here is CASHRGKGYGYTF. The DNA of the CDR3 is TGTGCCAGCCACAGGGGGAAGGGCTATGGCTACACCTTC.